Below, 17 T cell receptor beta chains from the same sample are listed, as sequenced in a study of T-cell reconstitution after alpha-beta-depleted transplantation in children. The TCRbeta library incorporated unique molecular identifiers. Each CDR3 protein is one row after TCRdb ran MiXCR on the PCR reads. Among around 440,000 distinct CDR3 sequences listed, 15% to 20% were seen once. The sequenced sample was PBMCs, mostly from graft donor cells, obtained 360 days after TCRalphabeta/CD19-depleted stem cell transplant. These receptors originate from a boy under two years old who had a stem cell transplant for Wiskott-Aldrich syndrome, so the T cells may come from the graft donor.

This chain links TRBV7-9 with TRBJ2-1; D unresolved. This CDR3 comprises 17 residues. Germline CDR1 and CDR2: SEHNR and FQNEAQ (reference sequence). V dropped 0 bases and J dropped 1 base, with 13 bases sitting between them. The CDR3 nucleotides read TGTGCCAGCAGCTTAGCGCTCTCCTTTCCTTCCTACAATGAGCAGTTCTTC. It translates to CASSLALSFPSYNEQFF.

This chain links TRBV5-1 with TRBJ2-5, with D hard to call. The CDR3 is made up of 15 amino acids. With 0 bases removed from V and 1 base from J, the gap between germline ends came to 10 bases. Germline CDR1 reads SGHRS; CDR2 reads YFSETQ. The CDR3 loop reads CASSLAGRSQETQYF. CDR3 bases: TGCGCCAGCAGCTTGGCCGGACGGAGCCAAGAGACCCAGTACTTC.

The genes are TRBV7-9 and TRBJ2-7; D remains ambiguous. Looked up from germline, CDR1 is SEHNR and CDR2 is FQNEAQ (reference sequence). The V end was cut by 0 bases, the J end by 7 bases, with 7 bases between. The CDR3 loop spans 12 amino acids. The CDR3 DNA reads TGTGCCAGCAGCTTAGCCAGGTCGGAGCAGTACTTC. Its translation: CASSLARSEQYF. The full variable domain, rest sourced from reference TRBV7-9 and TRBJ2-7, is DTGVSQNPRHKITKRGQNVTFRCDPISEHNRLYWYRQTLGQGPEFLTYFQNEAQLEKSRLLSDRFSAERPKGSFSTLEIQRTEQGDSAMYLCASSLARSEQYFGPGTRLTVT.

This clonotype was seen ten or more times. The chain has TRBV12-3 or TRBV12-4 and TRBJ1-1; D is perhaps TRBD1 (6 bases). Trimming took 6 bases from V and 1 from J, leaving 9 bases between them. This CDR3 is built from 13 residues. The CDR3 DNA reads TGTGCCAGCAGGTCGGACAGGAACACTGAAGCTTTCTTT. Amino acids: CASRSDRNTEAFF.

The chain employs TRBV5-5 and TRBJ2-2, with no clear D. Germline loops: CDR1 SGHKS, CDR2 YYEKEE (reference sequence). The CDR3 has 13 amino acids. V lost 4 bases to trimming and J lost 10 bases, with 14 bases between them. Here the CDR3 DNA reads TGTGCCAGCAGCAGGGTTTGGTCTGAGGAGCTGTTTTTT. Translation gives CASSRVWSEELFF.

The rearrangement joins TRBV5-1 to TRBJ2-1; 7 bases align to TRBD2. Trimming at V came to 0 bases and at J to 4 bases, leaving 16 bases not matched to a gene. The CDR3 loop spans 19 amino acids. CDR1 is SGHRS, CDR2 YFSETQ, per germline. The CDR3 loop reads CASSLVRGIAGLGYNEQFF. CDR3 coding DNA: TGCGCCAGCAGCTTGGTCCGGGGCATAGCGGGCCTGGGGTACAATGAGCAGTTCTTC.

The chain uses TRBV5-1 and TRBJ2-3, with D possibly matching TRBD1 (6 bases). The CDR3 consists of 16 residues. Germline V lookup: CDR1 SGHRS, CDR2 YFSETQ. Trimming removed 0 bases from V and 2 bases from J, with 13 bases in between. As DNA, the CDR3 is TGCGCCAGCAGCTTGGAAACAGGGTGGGTCACAGATACGCAGTATTTT. It encodes CASSLETGWVTDTQYF.

V and J are TRBV5-4 and TRBJ2-1, with TRBD2 matching over 8 bases. Germline assignment: CDR1 SGHNT and CDR2 YYREEE (reference sequence). This CDR3 is built from 16 residues. V was clipped by 4 bases and J by 2 bases; unmatched bases: 8. DNA for the CDR3: TGTGCCAGCAGCAAGCGGGGGCGCGAAGCCTACAATGAGCAGTTCTTC. It codes for CASSKRGREAYNEQFF.

The chain carries TRBV2 and TRBJ2-7; D gene ambiguous. V shed 8 bases and J shed 7 bases, with 18 bases lying between them. The CDR3 is 13 residues long. Germline V gene sequence: CDR1 SNHLY, CDR2 FYNNEI. CDR3 nucleotide sequence: TGTGCCAGCGCCCCGGGCCTTTCTGGAGAGCAGTACTTC. This encodes CASAPGLSGEQYF. The full variable domain, rest sourced from reference TRBV2 and TRBJ2-7, is EPEVTQTPSHQVTQMGQEVILRCVPISNHLYFYWYRQILGQKVEFLVSFYNNEISEKSEIFDDQFSVERPDGSNFTLKIRSTKLEDSAMYFCASAPGLSGEQYFGPGTRLTVT.

This chain links TRBV7-6 with TRBJ2-3; D may be TRBD1 (6 bases). V lost 2 bases and J lost 4, with 16 bases in between. Germline V CDR1 and CDR2: SGHVS, FNYEAQ. The CDR3 contains 16 residues. The CDR3 bases are TGTGCCAGCAGCTTATCACCCCCAGGGGTCCCAGATACGCAGTATTTT. Encoded protein: CASSLSPPGVPDTQYF. The whole variable domain, remainder taken from reference TRBV7-6 and TRBJ2-3, is GAGVSQSPRYKVTKRGQDVALRCDPISGHVSLYWYRQALGQGPEFLTYFNYEAQQDKSGLPNDRFSAERPEGSISTLTIQRTEQRDSAMYRCASSLSPPGVPDTQYFGPGTRLTVL.

In its sample, this clonotype was seen many times. A junction boundary mismatches the germline segment, possibly from a read error. The chain recombines TRBV7-2 with TRBJ2-7, with D possibly matching TRBD1 (5 bases). This CDR3 has 14 residues. Per the germline V gene, CDR1 is SGHTA and CDR2 is FQGNSA. The CDR3 sequence is CASSLSGFSYEQYF. CDR3 coding DNA: TGCGCCAGCAGCTTATCAGGGTTCTCCTACGAGCAGTACTTC.

In this sample, this clonotype turned up a few times. The chain employs TRBV6-5 and TRBJ2-7; unclear D gene. Germline CDR1 reads MNHEY; CDR2 reads SVGAGI. The CDR3 loop spans 14 amino acids. Trimming cost V 2 bases and J 3 bases, with 11 bases left between them. The CDR3: CASSYKDPFYEQYF. CDR3 bases: TGTGCCAGCAGTTACAAAGACCCATTCTACGAGCAGTACTTC.

The rearrangement joins TRBV20-1 to TRBJ2-3; a possible D gene is TRBD2 (6 bases). Trimming shortened V by 5 bases and J by 1 base, and 13 bases separated the two germline ends. Germline V gene data show CDR1 as DFQATT and CDR2 as SNEGSKA (reference sequence). This CDR3 contains 14 residues. CDR3: CSAYKGGGTDTQYF. The DNA of the CDR3 is TGCAGTGCTTATAAGGGAGGTGGCACAGATACGCAGTATTTT.

The chain couples TRBV11-1 to TRBJ2-2; a weak D match, TRBD2 (5 bases). Germline V CDR1 and CDR2: SGHAT, FQDESV (reference sequence). The CDR3 is 15 amino acids. Trimming pared 1 base from V and 2 bases from J, leaving 8 bases between. The CDR3 region is CASSLVPGNTGELFF. The DNA for the CDR3 is TGTGCCAGCAGCTTAGTTCCGGGAAACACCGGGGAGCTGTTTTTT.

The CDR3 loop reads CSAPRPDTQYF. In DNA, the CDR3 is TGCAGTGCTCCCAGGCCAGATACGCAGTATTTT. V gene TRBV20-1 combines with J gene TRBJ2-3; D is ambiguous. V lost 5 bases and J lost 4, with 7 bases in between. The CDR3 is 11 residues long. The germline V gene encodes CDR1 DFQATT and CDR2 SNEGSKA (reference sequence).

This clonotype occurred a few times. The chain has TRBV6-2 or TRBV6-3 and TRBJ2-4, with 14 bases fitting TRBD2. Looked up from germline, CDR1 is MNHEY and CDR2 is SVGEGT. V lost 3 bases, J lost 8 bases, and 12 bases stayed unmatched. The CDR3 length is 18 residues. The CDR3 DNA follows: TGTGCCAGCAGTTATCTGCCTGGACTAGCGGGAGGACAGGACATTCAGTACTTC. Protein: CASSYLPGLAGGQDIQYF.

This clonotype showed up just a few times. The J gene is TRBJ2-7, the V gene TRBV7-8, with D maybe TRBD1 (6 bases). The germline V gene encodes CDR1 SGHVS and CDR2 FQNEAQ. Trimming shortened V by 5 bases and J by 5 bases, and 19 bases separated the two germline ends. The CDR3 has 15 amino acids. The CDR3 loop reads CASSPRNRALDEQYF. CDR3 sequence (DNA): TGTGCCAGCAGCCCCCGTAACAGGGCTCTTGACGAGCAGTACTTC.